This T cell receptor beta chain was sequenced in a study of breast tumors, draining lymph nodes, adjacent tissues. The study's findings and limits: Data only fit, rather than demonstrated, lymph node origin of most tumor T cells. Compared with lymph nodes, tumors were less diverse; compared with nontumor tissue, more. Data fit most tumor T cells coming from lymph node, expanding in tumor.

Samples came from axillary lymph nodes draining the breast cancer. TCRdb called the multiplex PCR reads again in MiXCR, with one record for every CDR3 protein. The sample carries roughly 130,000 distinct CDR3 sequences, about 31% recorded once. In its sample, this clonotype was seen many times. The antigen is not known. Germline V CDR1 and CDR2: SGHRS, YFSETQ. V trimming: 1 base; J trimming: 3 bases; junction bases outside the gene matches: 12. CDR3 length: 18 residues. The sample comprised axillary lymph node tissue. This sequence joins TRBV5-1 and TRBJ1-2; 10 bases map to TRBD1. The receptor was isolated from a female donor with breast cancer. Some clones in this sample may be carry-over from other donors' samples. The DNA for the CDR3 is TGCGCCAGCAGCTTGATCGGGACAGGGGTGGGGATTGACTATGGCTACACCTTC. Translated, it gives CASSLIGTGVGIDYGYTF.